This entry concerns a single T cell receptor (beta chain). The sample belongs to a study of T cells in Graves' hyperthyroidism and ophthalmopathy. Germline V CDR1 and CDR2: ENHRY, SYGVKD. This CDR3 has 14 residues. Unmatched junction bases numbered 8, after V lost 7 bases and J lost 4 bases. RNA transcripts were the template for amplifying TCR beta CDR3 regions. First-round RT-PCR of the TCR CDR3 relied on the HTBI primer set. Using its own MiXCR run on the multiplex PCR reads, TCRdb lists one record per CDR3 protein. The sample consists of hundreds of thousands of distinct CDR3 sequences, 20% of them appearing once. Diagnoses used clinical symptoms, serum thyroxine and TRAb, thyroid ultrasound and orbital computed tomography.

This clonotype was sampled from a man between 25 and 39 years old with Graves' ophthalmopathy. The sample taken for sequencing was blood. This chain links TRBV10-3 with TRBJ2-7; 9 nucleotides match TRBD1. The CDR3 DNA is TGTGCCATCACTACGGGACAGGGAAAATACGAGCAGTACTTC. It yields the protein CAITTGQGKYEQYF.